This T cell receptor beta chain was recovered during a study of T cells after posttransplantation cyclophosphamide. Findings and limits, study-wide: Recipient CMV seropositivity and CMV reactivation strongly tracked TRB clonality. Blood and skin or GI T cell repertoires showed limited TRB overlap. Donor-recipient repertoire similarity was low at 1-2 months, rising over year one.

About this clone itself: What it binds is unknown.

TCRdb's table, derived via immunoSEQ multiplex PCR, lists solely in-frame clones and lacks some. Of around 9,400 clones in the sample, around 89% were seen once. The V gene's germline CDR1 is SGHVS and CDR2 FQNEAQ. This CDR3 comprises 14 residues. Between the trimmed V and J ends, which lost 4 bases and 5 bases, there was a span of 9 bases. Sampled 1 year posttransplant, controls received myeloablative marrow transplants, methotrexate and a calcineurin inhibitor. The chain recombines TRBV7-8 with TRBJ1-6; D is possibly TRBD1 (5 bases). The specimen comprised PBMCs, sampled roughly 67 weeks after allogeneic stem cell transplant with calcineurin inhibitor and methotrexate. The source of this sequence is a male patient in his 50s who received an allogeneic stem cell transplant from an unrelated donor, was CMV-positive, and had chronic GVHD only. Some T cells may have come from the graft donor. CDR3 coding DNA: TGTGCCAGCAGCTCCTTCAGGGATAATTCACCCCTCCACTTT. Translation gives CASSSFRDNSPLHF.